What follows describes a single TCR beta chain. Trimming pared 6 bases from V and 3 bases from J, leaving 13 bases between. CDR3 size: 14 residues. Germline CDR1 LNHDA, CDR2 SQIVND (reference sequence). These data are taken from a study of CD8+CD57+ T cells in acquired aplastic anemia. Using genomic DNA as the template, TCR beta VDJ and CDR3 profiling was carried out. One entry per CDR3 protein, called by TCRdb with MiXCR from the reads. The profile shows 200,000 to 250,000 distinct CDR3 sequences, over 60% of them singletons. Sequences were obtained from sorted CD4+, CD8+, or CD8+CD57+ T cells (not recorded which) from PBMCs. This TCR derives from a human donor in good health. This rearrangement joins TRBV19 to TRBJ2-3; tentatively, D is TRBD1 (5 bases). CDR3 nucleotide sequence: TGTGCCAGTAGGACGGGCAGGGAAACAGATACGCAGTATTTT. It yields the protein CASRTGRETDTQYF.